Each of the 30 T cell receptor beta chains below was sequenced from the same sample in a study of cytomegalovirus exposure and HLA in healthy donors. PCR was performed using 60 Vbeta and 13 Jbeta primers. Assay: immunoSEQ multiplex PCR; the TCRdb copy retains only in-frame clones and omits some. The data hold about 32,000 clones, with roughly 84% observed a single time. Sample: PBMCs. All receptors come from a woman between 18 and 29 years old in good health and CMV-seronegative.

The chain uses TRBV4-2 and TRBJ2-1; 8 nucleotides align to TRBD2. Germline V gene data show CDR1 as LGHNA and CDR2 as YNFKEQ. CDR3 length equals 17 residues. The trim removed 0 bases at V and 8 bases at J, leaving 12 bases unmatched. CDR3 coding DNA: TGTGCCAGCAGCCAAGAGTTATCGGGAGGGAAGAGAGATGAGCAGTTCTTC. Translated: CASSQELSGGKRDEQFF.

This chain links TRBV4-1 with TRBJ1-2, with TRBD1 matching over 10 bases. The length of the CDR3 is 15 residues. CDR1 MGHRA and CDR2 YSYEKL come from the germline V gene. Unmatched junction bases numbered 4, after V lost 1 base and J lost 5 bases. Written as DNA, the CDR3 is TGCGCCAGCAGCCAAGGACAGGGGGCAGGTTATGGCTACACCTTC. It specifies CASSQGQGAGYGYTF.

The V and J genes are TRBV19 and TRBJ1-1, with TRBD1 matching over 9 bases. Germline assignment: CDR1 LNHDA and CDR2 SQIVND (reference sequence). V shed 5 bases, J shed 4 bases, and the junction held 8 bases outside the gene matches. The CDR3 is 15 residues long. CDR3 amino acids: CASSHLPGQGTEAFF. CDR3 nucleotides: TGTGCCAGTAGTCACCTTCCGGGACAGGGCACTGAAGCTTTCTTT.

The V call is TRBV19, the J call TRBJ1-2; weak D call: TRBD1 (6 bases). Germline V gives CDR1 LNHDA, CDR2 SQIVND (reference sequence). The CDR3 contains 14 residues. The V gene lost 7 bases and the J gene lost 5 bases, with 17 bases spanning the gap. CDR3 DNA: TGTGCCAGTACCCACCCGGGACATCTTTATGGCTACACCTTC. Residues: CASTHPGHLYGYTF.

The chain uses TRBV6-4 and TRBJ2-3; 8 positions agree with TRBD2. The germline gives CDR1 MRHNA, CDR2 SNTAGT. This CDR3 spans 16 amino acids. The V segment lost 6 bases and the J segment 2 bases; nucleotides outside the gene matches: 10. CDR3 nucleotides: TGTGCCAGCAGCGGGGGAGCGGGAGCGGACACAGATACGCAGTATTTT. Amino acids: CASSGGAGADTDTQYF.

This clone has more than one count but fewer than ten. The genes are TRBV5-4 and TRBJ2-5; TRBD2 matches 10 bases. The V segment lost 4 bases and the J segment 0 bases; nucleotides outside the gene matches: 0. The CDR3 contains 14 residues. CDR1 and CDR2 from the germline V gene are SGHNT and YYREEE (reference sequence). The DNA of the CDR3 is TGTGCCAGCAGCCTAGCGGGAGACCAAGAGACCCAGTACTTC. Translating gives CASSLAGDQETQYF.

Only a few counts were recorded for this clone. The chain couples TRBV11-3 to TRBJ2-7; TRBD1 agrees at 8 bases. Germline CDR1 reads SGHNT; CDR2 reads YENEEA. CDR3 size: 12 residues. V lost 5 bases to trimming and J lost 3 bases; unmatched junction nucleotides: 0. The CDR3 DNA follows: TGTGCCAGCAGCGGGACAGGCTACGAGCAGTACTTC. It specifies CASSGTGYEQYF.

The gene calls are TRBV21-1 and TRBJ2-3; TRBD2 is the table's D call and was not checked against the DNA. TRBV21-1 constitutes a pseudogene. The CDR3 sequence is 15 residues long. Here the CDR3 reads CASSKVSSGTDTQYF. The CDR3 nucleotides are TGTGCCAGCAGCAAAGTGTCTAGCGGCACAGATACGCAGTATTTT.

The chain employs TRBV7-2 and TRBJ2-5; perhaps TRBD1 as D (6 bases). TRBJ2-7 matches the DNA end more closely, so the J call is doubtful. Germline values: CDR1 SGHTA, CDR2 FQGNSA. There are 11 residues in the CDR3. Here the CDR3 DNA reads TGTGCCACCTCCAGGGGCTACGAGCAGTACTTC. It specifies CATSRGYEQYF.

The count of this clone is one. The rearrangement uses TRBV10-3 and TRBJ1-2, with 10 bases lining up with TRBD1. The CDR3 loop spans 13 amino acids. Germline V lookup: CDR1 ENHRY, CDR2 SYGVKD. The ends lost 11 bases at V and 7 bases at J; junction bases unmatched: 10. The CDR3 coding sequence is TGTGCCGCTTACCTGGGACAGGGGTCTGGCTACACCTTC. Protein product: CAAYLGQGSGYTF.

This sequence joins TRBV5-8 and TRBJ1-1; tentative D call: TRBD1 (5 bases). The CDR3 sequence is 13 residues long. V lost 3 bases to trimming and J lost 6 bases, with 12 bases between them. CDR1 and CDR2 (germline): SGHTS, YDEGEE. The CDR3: CASSSQGISEAFF. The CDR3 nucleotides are TGTGCCAGCAGCTCTCAGGGAATCTCTGAAGCTTTCTTT.

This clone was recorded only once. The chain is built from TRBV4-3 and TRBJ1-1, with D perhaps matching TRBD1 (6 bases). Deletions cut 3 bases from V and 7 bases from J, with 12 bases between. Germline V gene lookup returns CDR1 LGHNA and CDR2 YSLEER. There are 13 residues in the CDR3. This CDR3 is CASSQMRTVEAFF. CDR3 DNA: TGCGCCAGCAGCCAGATGAGGACAGTTGAAGCTTTCTTT.

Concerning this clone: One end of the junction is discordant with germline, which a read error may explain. CDR3 residues: CAISEGVGNQPQNF. In DNA form, the CDR3 reads TGTGCCATCAGTGAGGGCGTGGGCAATCAGCCCCAGAATTTT. The chain joins TRBV10-3 to TRBJ1-5; D is unclear. The V gene's germline CDR1 is ENHRY and CDR2 SYGVKD. This CDR3 spans 14 amino acids.

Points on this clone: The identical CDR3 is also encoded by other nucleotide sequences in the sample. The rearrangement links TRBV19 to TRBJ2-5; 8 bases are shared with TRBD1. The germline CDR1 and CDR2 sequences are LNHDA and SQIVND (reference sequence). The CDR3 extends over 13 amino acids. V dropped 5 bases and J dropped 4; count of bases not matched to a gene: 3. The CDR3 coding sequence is TGTGCCAGTAGTGGACAGGGAGGAGAGACCCAGTACTTC. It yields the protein CASSGQGGETQYF.

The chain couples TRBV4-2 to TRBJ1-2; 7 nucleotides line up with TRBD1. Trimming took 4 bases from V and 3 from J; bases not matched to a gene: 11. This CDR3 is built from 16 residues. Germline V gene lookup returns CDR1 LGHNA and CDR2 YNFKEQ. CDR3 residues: CASSPPGQAGDYGYTF. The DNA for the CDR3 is TGTGCCAGCAGCCCTCCCGGACAGGCCGGCGACTATGGCTACACCTTC.

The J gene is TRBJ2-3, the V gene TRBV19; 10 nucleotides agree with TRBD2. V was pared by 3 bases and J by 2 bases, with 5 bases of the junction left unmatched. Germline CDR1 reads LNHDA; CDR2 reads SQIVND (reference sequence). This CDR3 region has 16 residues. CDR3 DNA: TGTGCCAGTAGTATTGTTAGCGGGGGGAACACAGATACGCAGTATTTT. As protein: CASSIVSGGNTDTQYF.

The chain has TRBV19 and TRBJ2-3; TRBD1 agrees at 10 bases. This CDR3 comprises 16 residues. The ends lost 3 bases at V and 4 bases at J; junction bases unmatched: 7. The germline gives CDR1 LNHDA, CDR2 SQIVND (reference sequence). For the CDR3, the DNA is TGTGCCAGTAGTATTCCCGACAGGGGGCAATCAGATACGCAGTATTTT. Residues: CASSIPDRGQSDTQYF.

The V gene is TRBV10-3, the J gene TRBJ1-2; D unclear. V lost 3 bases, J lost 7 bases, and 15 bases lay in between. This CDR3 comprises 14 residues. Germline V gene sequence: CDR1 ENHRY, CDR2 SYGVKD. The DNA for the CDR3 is TGTGCCATCAGTGAAGACGGCCCTGAGGGTGGCTACACCTTC. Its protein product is CAISEDGPEGGYTF.

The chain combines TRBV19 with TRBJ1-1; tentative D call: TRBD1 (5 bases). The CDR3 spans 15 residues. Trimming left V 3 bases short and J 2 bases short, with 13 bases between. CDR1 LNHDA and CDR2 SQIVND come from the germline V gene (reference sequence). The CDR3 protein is CASSITGQGNTEAFF. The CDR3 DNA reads TGTGCCAGTAGTATTACCGGGCAGGGTAACACTGAAGCTTTCTTT.

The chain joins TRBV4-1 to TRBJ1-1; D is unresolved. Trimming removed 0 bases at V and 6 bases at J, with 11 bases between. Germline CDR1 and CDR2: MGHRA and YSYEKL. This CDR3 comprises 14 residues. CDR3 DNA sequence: TGCGCCAGCAGCCAAGAGAGGGTTCTCCCTGAAGCTTTCTTT. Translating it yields CASSQERVLPEAFF.

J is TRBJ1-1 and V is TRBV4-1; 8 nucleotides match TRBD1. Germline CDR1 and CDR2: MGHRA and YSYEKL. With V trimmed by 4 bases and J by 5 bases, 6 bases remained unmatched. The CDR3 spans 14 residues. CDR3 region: CASSLGTGVTEAFF. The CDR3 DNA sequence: TGCGCCAGCAGCCTAGGGACAGGAGTAACTGAAGCTTTCTTT.

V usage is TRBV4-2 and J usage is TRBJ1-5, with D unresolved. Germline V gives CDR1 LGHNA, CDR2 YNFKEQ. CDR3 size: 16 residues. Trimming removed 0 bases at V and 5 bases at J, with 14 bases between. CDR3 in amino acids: CASSQDPGRLDQPQHF. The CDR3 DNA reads TGTGCCAGCAGCCAAGATCCGGGGAGGTTGGATCAGCCCCAGCATTTT.

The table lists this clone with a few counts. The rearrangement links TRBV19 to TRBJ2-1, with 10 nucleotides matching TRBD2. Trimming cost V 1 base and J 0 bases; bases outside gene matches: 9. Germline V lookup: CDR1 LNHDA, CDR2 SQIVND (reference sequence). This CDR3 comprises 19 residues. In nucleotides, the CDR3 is TGTGCCAGTAGTATAGGGCCTTCCACTAGCGGGATCTCCTACAATGAGCAGTTCTTC. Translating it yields CASSIGPSTSGISYNEQFF.

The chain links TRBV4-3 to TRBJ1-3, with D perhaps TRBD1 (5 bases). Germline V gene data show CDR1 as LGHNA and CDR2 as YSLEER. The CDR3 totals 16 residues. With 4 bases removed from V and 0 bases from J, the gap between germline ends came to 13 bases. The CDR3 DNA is TGCGCCAGCAGCCTGAAGACAGACCTCTCTGGAAACACCATATATTTT. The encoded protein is CASSLKTDLSGNTIYF.

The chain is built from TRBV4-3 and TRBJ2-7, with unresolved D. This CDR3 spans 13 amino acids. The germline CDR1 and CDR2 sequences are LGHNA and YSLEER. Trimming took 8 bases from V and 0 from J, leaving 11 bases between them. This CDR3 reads CASRLDNSYEQYF. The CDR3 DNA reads TGCGCCAGCCGCCTCGACAACTCCTACGAGCAGTACTTC.

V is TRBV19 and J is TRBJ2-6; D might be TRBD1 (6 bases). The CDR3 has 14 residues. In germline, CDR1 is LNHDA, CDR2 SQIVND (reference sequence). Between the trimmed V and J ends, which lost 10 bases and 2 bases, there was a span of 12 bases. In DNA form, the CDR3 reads TGTGCCATAGGACAGTCTGCTGGGGCCAACGTCCTGACTTTC. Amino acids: CAIGQSAGANVLTF.

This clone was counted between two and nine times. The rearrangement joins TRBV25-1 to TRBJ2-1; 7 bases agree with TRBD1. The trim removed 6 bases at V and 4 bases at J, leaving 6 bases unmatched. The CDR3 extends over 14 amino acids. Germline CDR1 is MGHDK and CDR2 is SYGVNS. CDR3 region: CASSQDRAYNEQFF. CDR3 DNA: TGTGCCAGCAGCCAAGACAGGGCTTACAATGAGCAGTTCTTC.

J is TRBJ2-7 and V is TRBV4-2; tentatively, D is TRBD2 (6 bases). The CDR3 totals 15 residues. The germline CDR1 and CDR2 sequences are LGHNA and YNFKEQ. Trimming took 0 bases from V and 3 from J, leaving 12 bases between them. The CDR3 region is CASSQDSGSLYEQYF. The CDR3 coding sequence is TGTGCCAGCAGCCAAGATAGCGGATCGCTCTACGAGCAGTACTTC.

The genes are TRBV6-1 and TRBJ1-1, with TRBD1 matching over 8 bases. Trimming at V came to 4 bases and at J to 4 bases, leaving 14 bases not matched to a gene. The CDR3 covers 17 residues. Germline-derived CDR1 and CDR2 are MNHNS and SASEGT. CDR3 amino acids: CASSGHGRGPVGTEAFF. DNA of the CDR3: TGTGCCAGCAGTGGACACGGCAGGGGGCCTGTGGGCACTGAAGCTTTCTTT.

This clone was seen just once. DNA for the CDR3: TGCGCCAGCAGCTCGCGGGGGGCTAGCACAGATACGCAGTATTTT. Its protein product is CASSSRGASTDTQYF. V and J are TRBV5-1 and TRBJ2-3; 8 bases fit TRBD2. CDR1 SGHRS and CDR2 YFSETQ come from the germline V gene. V gave up 3 bases and J gave up 0 bases; unmatched junction bases: 3. CDR3 length: 15 amino acids.